The entry below describes one T cell receptor (beta chain). The CDR3 is 12 amino acids. Germline CDR1 reads MNHNS; CDR2 reads SASEGT. The V segment lost 5 bases and the J segment 14 bases; nucleotides outside the gene matches: 9. In TCRdb, the RT-PCR reads were re-called with MiXCR into one record per CDR3 protein. The data show about 680,000 distinct CDR3 sequences, 13% to 15% seen once. This chain uses TRBV6-1 with TRBJ2-4; TRBD1 matches at 7 bases. The source is a female donor in good health, serving as a healthy control. Sequencing was done on a sample of memory CD4+ T cells from blood. The CDR3 reads CASSLSTGTKYF. In nucleotides, the CDR3 is TGTGCCAGCAGTTTATCGACAGGGACCAAGTACTTC.